What follows are 18 T cell receptor beta chains derived from one specimen sequenced in a study of early T cells in non-severe SARS-CoV-2 infection. TCRdb reanalysed the 5' RACE reads using MiXCR and keeps one entry per CDR3 protein. The sample lists tens of thousands of distinct CDR3 sequences, under 15% occurring once. The source material was whole blood. The receptors were sampled from an adult who was a healthcare worker with PCR-confirmed SARS-CoV-2 infection or an uninfected control (not recorded which).

There are many counts of this clonotype. This chain connects TRBV7-9 to TRBJ2-4; D unclear. V was pared by 8 bases and J by 0 bases, with 8 bases between. This CDR3 region has 13 residues. The germline V gene has CDR1 SEHNR and CDR2 FQNEAQ (reference sequence). The CDR3 region is CASGFGAKNIQYF. CDR3 DNA sequence: TGTGCCAGCGGTTTCGGAGCCAAAAACATTCAGTACTTC.

This clonotype came up a few times. The rearrangement joins TRBV5-5 to TRBJ2-7; no clear D gene. The germline V gene encodes CDR1 SGHKS and CDR2 YYEKEE (reference sequence). The V gene lost 0 bases and the J gene lost 5 bases, with 9 bases spanning the gap. The CDR3 runs 13 residues. CDR3 DNA: TGTGCCAGCAGCTTGGTTTCGTCAGACGAGCAGTACTTC. Encoded protein: CASSLVSSDEQYF. Supplemented by reference TRBV5-5 and TRBJ2-7, the full variable domain reads DAGVTQSPTHLIKTRGQQVTLRCSPISGHKSVSWYQQVLGQGPQFIFQYYEKEERGRGNFPDRFSARQFPNYSSELNVNALLLGDSALYLCASSLVSSDEQYFGPGTRLTVT.

This clonotype has only a few counts. The chain is built from TRBV29-1 and TRBJ1-4; D is unclear. The germline V gene encodes CDR1 SQVTM and CDR2 ANQGSEA. Trimming took off 5 bases at V and 5 bases at J, with 6 bases between the two ends. The CDR3 runs to 11 residues. In DNA, the CDR3 is TGCAGCGTTCGCTACAATGAAAAACTGTTTTTT. Translated: CSVRYNEKLFF.

This rearrangement joins TRBV2 to TRBJ2-3; tentatively, D is TRBD2 (6 bases). V lost 6 bases, J lost 10 bases, and 20 bases lay in between. Germline CDR1 SNHLY, CDR2 FYNNEI. This CDR3 comprises 14 residues. The CDR3 region is CASSDYPGGDPQYF. The CDR3 DNA is TGTGCCAGCAGCGATTACCCCGGAGGGGACCCGCAGTATTTT.

This clonotype has just a few counts. The chain combines TRBV21-1 with TRBJ1-6; TRBD1 was called by the table and not checked on the DNA. TRBV21-1 is a known pseudogene. The CDR3 sequence is 17 residues long. The CDR3 DNA is TGTGCCAGGGACGCCCGGGACAACAGCTCCTATAATTCACCCCTCCACTTT. Protein sequence: CARDARDNSSYNSPLHF.

V and J are TRBV7-2 and TRBJ2-1; 8 positions match TRBD2. This CDR3 has 15 residues. Germline CDR1 SGHTA, CDR2 FQGNSA. The ends lost 3 bases at V and 7 bases at J; junction bases unmatched: 8. In DNA, the CDR3 is TGTGCCAGCAGCTTCCCAGCGGGAGTTCTGAATGAGCAGTTCTTC. Amino acid sequence: CASSFPAGVLNEQFF.

This clonotype was detected a few times. The V and J genes are TRBV7-9 and TRBJ2-1, with TRBD1 matching over 7 bases. CDR3 length equals 13 residues. Germline V gene lookup returns CDR1 SEHNR and CDR2 FQNEAQ (reference sequence). The V and J ends lost 5 bases and 5 bases, in that order; junction bases with no gene match: 3. The CDR3 DNA reads as TGTGCCAGCAGCGTGGGACAGAACAATGAGCAGTTCTTC. Translating gives CASSVGQNNEQFF. The full variable domain, its missing parts supplied by reference TRBV7-9 and TRBJ2-1, is DTGVSQNPRHKITKRGQNVTFRCDPISEHNRLYWYRQTLGQGPEFLTYFQNEAQLEKSRLLSDRFSAERPKGSFSTLEIQRTEQGDSAMYLCASSVGQNNEQFFGPGTRLTVL.

The CDR3 sequence is CASSSAGEGNTDTQYF. The CDR3 bases are TGTGCCAGCAGTTCAGCTGGGGAGGGGAACACAGATACGCAGTATTTT. The V gene is TRBV12-3 or TRBV12-4, the J gene TRBJ2-3; 7 bases line up with TRBD2. V shed 4 bases, J shed 2 bases, and the junction held 9 bases outside the gene matches. CDR3 length equals 16 residues.

The table lists this clonotype with a few counts. V and J are TRBV7-8 and TRBJ2-3; weak D call: TRBD1 (5 bases). From germline, CDR1 is SGHVS and CDR2 FQNEAQ. The V and J ends lost 2 bases and 6 bases respectively, with 18 bases between them. CDR3 length: 16 amino acids. CDR3 DNA sequence: TGTGCCAGCAGCTTAAGGGGTCGCCAGGGTTTTGATACGCAGTATTTT. Protein product: CASSLRGRQGFDTQYF.

This clonotype was observed a few times. The rearrangement joins TRBV3-1 to TRBJ1-1, with D uncertain. CDR1 LGHDT and CDR2 YNNKEL come from the germline V gene (reference sequence). The germline V and J ends were trimmed by 4 bases and 2 bases, with 5 bases remaining between them. The length of the CDR3 is 12 residues. CDR3 loop: CASSLQNTEAFF. The DNA of the CDR3 is TGTGCCAGCAGCCTTCAAAACACTGAAGCTTTCTTT.

The chain joins TRBV7-6 to TRBJ1-3; D is possibly TRBD1 (6 bases). The germline V gene has CDR1 SGHVS and CDR2 FNYEAQ. V was pared by 8 bases and J by 3 bases, with 11 bases between. The CDR3 is 13 residues long. The CDR3 region has the DNA TGTGCCAGCGGGGGGGCTGGTGGAAACACCATATATTTT. Encoded protein: CASGGAGGNTIYF. The full variable domain, its missing parts supplied by reference TRBV7-6 and TRBJ1-3, is GAGVSQSPRYKVTKRGQDVALRCDPISGHVSLYWYRQALGQGPEFLTYFNYEAQQDKSGLPNDRFSAERPEGSISTLTIQRTEQRDSAMYRCASGGAGGNTIYFGEGSWLTVV.

V gene TRBV9 combines with J gene TRBJ2-3; either TRBD1 or TRBD2 may supply D (5 bases each). This CDR3 is 14 amino acids long. Between the trimmed V and J ends, which lost 2 bases and 2 bases, there was a span of 9 bases. CDR1 and CDR2 from the germline V gene are SGDLS and YYNGEE. CDR3 bases: TGTGCCAGCAGCGTCCGGGACCTCACAGATACGCAGTATTTT. Translated, it gives CASSVRDLTDTQYF. The full variable domain, completed using reference TRBV9 and TRBJ2-3, is DSGVTQTPKHLITATGQRVTLRCSPRSGDLSVYWYQQSLDQGLQFLIQYYNGEERAKGNILERFSAQQFPDLHSELNLSSLELGDSALYFCASSVRDLTDTQYFGPGTRLTVL.

This clonotype was seen a few times. The J gene is TRBJ2-3, the V gene TRBV6-5; tentative D call: TRBD2 (5 bases). The CDR3 extends over 15 amino acids. V shed 5 bases and J shed 5 bases, with 17 bases lying between them. Germline V gene sequence: CDR1 MNHEY, CDR2 SVGAGI. The CDR3 sequence: CASSTSGTSRDTQYF. As DNA, the CDR3 is TGTGCCAGCAGTACATCCGGTACTAGTAGAGATACGCAGTATTTT.

This clonotype was counted a few times. V and J are TRBV7-9 and TRBJ2-1; 7 bases fit TRBD2. After removal of 1 base from V and 12 bases from J, the junction contained 9 bases not matched to a gene. The germline gives CDR1 SEHNR, CDR2 FQNEAQ (reference sequence). The CDR3 runs to 14 residues. CDR3 region: CASSLVGGNVRQFF. CDR3 DNA sequence: TGTGCCAGCAGCTTAGTGGGAGGGAATGTGCGGCAGTTCTTC.

This clonotype was seen ten or more times. V usage is TRBV20-1 and J usage is TRBJ1-1; no firm D call. Trimming removed 0 bases at V and 4 bases at J, with 12 bases between. CDR1 is DFQATT, CDR2 SNEGSKA, per germline (reference sequence). The CDR3 totals 14 residues. Written as DNA, the CDR3 is TGCAGTGCTAGAGAGGGTTGGCGAGGCACTGAAGCTTTCTTT. Amino acid sequence: CSAREGWRGTEAFF.

In this sample, this clonotype turned up a few times. The chain uses TRBV6-4 and TRBJ2-3; possibly TRBD2 for D (5 bases). Trimming took 3 bases from V and 2 from J, leaving 9 bases between them. This CDR3 comprises 14 residues. Germline lookup yields CDR1 MRHNA and CDR2 SNTAGT. The CDR3 region has the DNA TGTGCCAGCAGTGAAGGACTGAACACAGATACGCAGTATTTT. It codes for CASSEGLNTDTQYF.

This clonotype has just a few counts. This sequence joins TRBV20-1 and TRBJ2-4; D is unresolved. Germline V gene lookup returns CDR1 DFQATT and CDR2 SNEGSKA (reference sequence). This CDR3 region has 14 residues. Trimming pared 6 bases from V and 12 bases from J, leaving 24 bases between. The CDR3 loop reads CSAIPQSDVPPQYF. DNA for the CDR3: TGCAGTGCCATACCCCAATCCGATGTCCCCCCTCAGTACTTC.

This chain links TRBV28 with TRBJ2-7; 7 bases line up with TRBD1. The V segment lost 6 bases and the J segment 6 bases; nucleotides outside the gene matches: 8. The CDR3 is 13 residues long. The germline gives CDR1 MDHEN, CDR2 SYDVKM. The CDR3 spells CASRSGQPLEQYF. The CDR3 DNA is TGTGCCAGCAGGTCGGGACAGCCGCTCGAGCAGTACTTC.